What follows describes a single T cell receptor (beta chain). Generated by immunoSEQ multiplex PCR, the TCRdb table keeps only in-frame clones and is missing some. The table includes 2 million to 2.5 million clones, roughly 93% detected once. Germline CDR1 reads SGHDT; CDR2 reads YYEEEE. The CDR3 is made up of 15 amino acids. Trimming took 2 bases from V and 3 from J; bases not matched to a gene: 3. These data originate in a study of shared clonotypes between healthy human individuals. This TCR was sampled from a man aged 18 to 30 in good health. Some clones in this sample may be carry-over from other donors' samples. The chain joins TRBV5-6 to TRBJ1-4; 8 nucleotides match TRBD1. The material sequenced was naive CD4+ T cells from PBMCs. Subset reported: CD45RA+ positively selected. CDR3 in amino acids: CASSFYRGANEKLFF. CDR3 coding DNA: TGTGCCAGCAGCTTCTACAGGGGGGCTAATGAAAAACTGTTTTTT.